This note documents a single T cell receptor (beta chain) sequence. Data came from immunoSEQ multiplex PCR; TCRdb stores just in-frame clones and leaves some out. The sample includes 150,000 to 200,000 clones, under 95% of them seen just once. The sample belongs to a study of T cell responses to AZD1222 COVID-19 vaccine. Study information: Second-dose intervals of approximately 4 or approximately 12 weeks were pooled.

The TCR originated in an adult in good health. Here the sequenced sample was peripheral blood, taken on day 0 of AZD1222 vaccination.

The CDR3 sequence: CASRLAEKRKYEKLFF. Here the CDR3 DNA reads TGTGCAAGTCGCTTAGCGGAAAAACGGAAGTACGAAAAACTGTTTTTT. The rearrangement links TRBV12-2 to TRBJ1-4. TRBV12-2 is listed as a pseudogene. This CDR3 has 16 amino acids.